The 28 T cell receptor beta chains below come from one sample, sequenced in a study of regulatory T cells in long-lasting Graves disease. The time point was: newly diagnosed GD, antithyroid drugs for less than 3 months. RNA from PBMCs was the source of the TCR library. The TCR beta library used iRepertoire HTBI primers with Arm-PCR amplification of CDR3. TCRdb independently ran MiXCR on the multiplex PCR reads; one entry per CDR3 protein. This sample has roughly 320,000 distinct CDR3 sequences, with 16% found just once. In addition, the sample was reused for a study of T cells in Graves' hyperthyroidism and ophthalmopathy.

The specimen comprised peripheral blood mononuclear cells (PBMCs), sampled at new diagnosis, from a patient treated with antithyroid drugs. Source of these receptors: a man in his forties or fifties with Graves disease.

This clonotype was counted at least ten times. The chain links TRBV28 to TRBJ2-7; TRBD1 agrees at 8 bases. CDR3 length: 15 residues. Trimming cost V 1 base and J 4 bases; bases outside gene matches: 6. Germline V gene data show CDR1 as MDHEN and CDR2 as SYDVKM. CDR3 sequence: CASSLLQGADYEQYF. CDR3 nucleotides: TGTGCCAGCAGTTTATTGCAGGGGGCTGATTACGAGCAGTACTTC.

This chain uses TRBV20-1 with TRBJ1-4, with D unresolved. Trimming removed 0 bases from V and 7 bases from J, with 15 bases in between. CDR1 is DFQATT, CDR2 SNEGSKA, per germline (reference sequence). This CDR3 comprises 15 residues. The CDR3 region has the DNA TGCAGTGCTAGAGATCGAGTAAGGGTTCGTGAAAAACTGTTTTTT. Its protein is CSARDRVRVREKLFF.

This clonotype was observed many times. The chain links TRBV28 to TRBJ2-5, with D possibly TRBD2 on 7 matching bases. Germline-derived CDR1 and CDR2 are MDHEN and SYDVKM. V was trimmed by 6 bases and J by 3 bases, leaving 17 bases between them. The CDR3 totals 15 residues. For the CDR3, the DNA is TGTGCCAGCAGCTCCCTGGGGGGGGGCGAAGAGACCCAGTACTTC. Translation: CASSSLGGGEETQYF.

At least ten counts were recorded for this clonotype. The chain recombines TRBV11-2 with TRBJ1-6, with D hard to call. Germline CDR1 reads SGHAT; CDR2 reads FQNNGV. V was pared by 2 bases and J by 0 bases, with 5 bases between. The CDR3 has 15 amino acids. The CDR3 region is CASSLRSSYNSPLHF. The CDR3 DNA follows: TGTGCCAGCAGCTTAAGGAGCTCCTATAATTCACCCCTCCACTTT.

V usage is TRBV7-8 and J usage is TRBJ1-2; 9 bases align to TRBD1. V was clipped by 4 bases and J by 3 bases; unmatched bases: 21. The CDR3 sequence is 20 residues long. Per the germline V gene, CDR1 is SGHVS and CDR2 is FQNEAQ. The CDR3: CASSYFLEALRGQGYYGYTF. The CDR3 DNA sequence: TGTGCCAGCAGCTACTTCCTTGAGGCCTTACGAGGACAGGGGTACTATGGCTACACCTTC.

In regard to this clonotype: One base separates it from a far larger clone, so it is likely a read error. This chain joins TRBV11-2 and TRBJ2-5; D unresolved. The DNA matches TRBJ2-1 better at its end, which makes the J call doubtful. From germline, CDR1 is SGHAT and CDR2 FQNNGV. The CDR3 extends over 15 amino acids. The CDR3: CASSVARLPWNEQFF. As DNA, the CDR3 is TGTGCCAGCAGCGTAGCCAGACTCCCGTGGAATGAGCAGTTCTTC.

The CDR3 loop is CASSSGQEAGGYTF. CDR3 coding DNA: TGTGCCAGCAGTTCCGGACAGGAAGCGGGAGGCTACACCTTC. The V and J genes are TRBV28 and TRBJ1-2; 7 nucleotides align to TRBD1. This CDR3 region has 14 residues. Germline CDR1 and CDR2: MDHEN and SYDVKM. The V gene end was trimmed by 4 bases and the J gene end by 8 bases; junction bases not matched to a gene: 10.

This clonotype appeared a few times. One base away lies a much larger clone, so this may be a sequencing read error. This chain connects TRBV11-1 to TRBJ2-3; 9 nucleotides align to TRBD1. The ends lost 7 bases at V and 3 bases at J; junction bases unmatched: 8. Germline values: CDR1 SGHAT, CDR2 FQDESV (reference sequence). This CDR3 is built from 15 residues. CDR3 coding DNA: TGTGCCAGCAACTCCGGGACAGGGAGGACAGATACGCAGTATTTT. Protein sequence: CASNSGTGRTDTQYF.

The CDR3 sequence is CASSDREGFYGYTF. CDR3 nucleotides: TGTGCCAGCAGTGATAGGGAGGGCTTCTATGGCTACACCTTC. The rearrangement links TRBV2 to TRBJ1-2; D is unclear. The V and J ends lost 3 bases and 4 bases respectively, with 12 bases between them. Germline V gene data show CDR1 as SNHLY and CDR2 as FYNNEI. The length of the CDR3 is 14 residues. Variable domain in full (rest from reference TRBV2 and TRBJ1-2): EPEVTQTPSHQVTQMGQEVILRCVPISNHLYFYWYRQILGQKVEFLVSFYNNEISEKSEIFDDQFSVERPDGSNFTLKIRSTKLEDSAMYFCASSDREGFYGYTFGSGTRLTVV.

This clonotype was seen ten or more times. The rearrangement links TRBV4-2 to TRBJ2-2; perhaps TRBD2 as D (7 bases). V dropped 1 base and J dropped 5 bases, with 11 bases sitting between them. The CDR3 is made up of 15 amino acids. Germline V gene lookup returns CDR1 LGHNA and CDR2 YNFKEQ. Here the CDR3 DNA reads TGTGCCAGCAGCCAAGGGGAGGGGGAAACCGGGGAGCTGTTTTTT. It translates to CASSQGEGETGELFF.

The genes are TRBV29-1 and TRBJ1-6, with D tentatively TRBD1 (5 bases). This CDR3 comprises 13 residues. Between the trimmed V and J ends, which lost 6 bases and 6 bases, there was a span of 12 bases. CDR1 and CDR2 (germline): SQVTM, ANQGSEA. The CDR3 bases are TGCAGCGTGAGGGGAGGGAGTAATTCACCCCTCCACTTT. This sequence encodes CSVRGGSNSPLHF.

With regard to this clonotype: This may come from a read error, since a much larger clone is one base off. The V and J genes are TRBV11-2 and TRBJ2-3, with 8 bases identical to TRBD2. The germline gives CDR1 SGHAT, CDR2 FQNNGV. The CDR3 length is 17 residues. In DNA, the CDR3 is TGTGCCAGCAGCTTAGTTGGGTTGGCAGCGGGGGAAGATACGCAGTGTTTT. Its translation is CASSLVGLAAGEDTQCF.

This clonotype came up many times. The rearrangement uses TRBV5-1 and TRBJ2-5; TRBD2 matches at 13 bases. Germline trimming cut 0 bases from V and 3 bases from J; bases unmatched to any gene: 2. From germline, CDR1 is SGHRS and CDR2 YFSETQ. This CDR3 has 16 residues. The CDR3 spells CASSLAGLAGEETQYF. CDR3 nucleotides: TGCGCCAGCAGCTTGGCCGGACTAGCGGGGGAAGAGACCCAGTACTTC.

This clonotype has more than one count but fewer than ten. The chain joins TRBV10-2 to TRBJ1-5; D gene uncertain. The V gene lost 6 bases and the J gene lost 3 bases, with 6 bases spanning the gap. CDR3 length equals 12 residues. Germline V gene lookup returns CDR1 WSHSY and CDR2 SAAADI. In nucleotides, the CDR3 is TGCGCCAGCAGAGAAGACAATCAGCCCCAGCATTTT. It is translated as CASREDNQPQHF.

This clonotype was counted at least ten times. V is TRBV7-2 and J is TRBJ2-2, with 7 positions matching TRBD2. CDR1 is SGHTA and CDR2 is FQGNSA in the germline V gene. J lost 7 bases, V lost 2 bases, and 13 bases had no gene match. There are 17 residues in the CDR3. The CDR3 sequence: CASSLRLAEGLNGELFF. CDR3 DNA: TGTGCCAGCAGCTTAAGGCTAGCGGAGGGGCTAAACGGGGAGCTGTTTTTT.

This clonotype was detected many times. CDR3 nucleotide sequence: TGTGCCAGCAGTTACGGACAGGGAAGGCAAGAGACCCAGTACTTC. The encoded protein is CASSYGQGRQETQYF. The chain links TRBV6-5 to TRBJ2-5; 8 bases are a match to TRBD1. Germline lookup yields CDR1 MNHEY and CDR2 SVGAGI. The V gene end was trimmed by 2 bases and the J gene end by 2 bases; junction bases not matched to a gene: 4. CDR3 length: 15 amino acids.

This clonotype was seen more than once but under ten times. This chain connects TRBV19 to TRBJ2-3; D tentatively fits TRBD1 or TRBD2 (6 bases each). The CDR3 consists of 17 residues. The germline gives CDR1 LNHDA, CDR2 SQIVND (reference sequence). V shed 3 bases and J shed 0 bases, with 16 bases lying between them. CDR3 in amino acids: CASSIDQGTPSTDTQYF. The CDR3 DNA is TGTGCCAGTAGTATTGACCAGGGGACTCCTAGCACAGATACGCAGTATTTT.

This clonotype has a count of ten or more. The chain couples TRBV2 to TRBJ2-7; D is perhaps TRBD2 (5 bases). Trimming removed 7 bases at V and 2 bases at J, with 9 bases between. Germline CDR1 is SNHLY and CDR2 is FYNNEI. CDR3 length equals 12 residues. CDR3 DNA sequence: TGTGCCAGCAAAGAGGGTCCCTACGAGCAGTACTTC. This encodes CASKEGPYEQYF.

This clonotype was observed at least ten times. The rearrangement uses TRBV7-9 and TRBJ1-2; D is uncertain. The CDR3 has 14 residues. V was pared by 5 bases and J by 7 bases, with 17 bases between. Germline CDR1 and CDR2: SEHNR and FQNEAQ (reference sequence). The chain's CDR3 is CASSPGTALGGYTF. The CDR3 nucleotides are TGTGCCAGCAGCCCGGGAACGGCCCTTGGTGGCTACACCTTC.

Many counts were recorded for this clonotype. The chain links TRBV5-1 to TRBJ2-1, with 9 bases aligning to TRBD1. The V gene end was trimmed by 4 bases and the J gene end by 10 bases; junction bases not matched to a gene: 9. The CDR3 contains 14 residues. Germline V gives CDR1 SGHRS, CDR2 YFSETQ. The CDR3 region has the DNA TGCGCCAGCAGCCCCGGGACAGGGAATTTGGAGCAGTTCTTC. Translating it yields CASSPGTGNLEQFF.

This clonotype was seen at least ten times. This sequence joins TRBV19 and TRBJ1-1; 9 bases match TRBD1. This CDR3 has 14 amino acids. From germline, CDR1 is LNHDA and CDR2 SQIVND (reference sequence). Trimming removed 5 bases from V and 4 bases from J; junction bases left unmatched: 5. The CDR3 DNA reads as TGTGCCAGTAGTTCCGGACAGGGGCCCACTGAAGCTTTCTTT. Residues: CASSSGQGPTEAFF.

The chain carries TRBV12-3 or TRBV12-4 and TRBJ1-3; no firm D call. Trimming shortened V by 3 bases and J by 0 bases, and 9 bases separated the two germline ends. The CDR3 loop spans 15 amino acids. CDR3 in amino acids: CASSFRPSSGNTIYF. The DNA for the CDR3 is TGTGCCAGCAGTTTTAGGCCCAGCTCTGGAAACACCATATATTTT.

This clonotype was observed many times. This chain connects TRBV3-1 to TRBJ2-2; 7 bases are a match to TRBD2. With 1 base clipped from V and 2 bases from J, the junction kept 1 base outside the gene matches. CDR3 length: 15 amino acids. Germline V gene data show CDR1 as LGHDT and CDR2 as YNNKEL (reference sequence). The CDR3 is CASSQGGLNTGELFF. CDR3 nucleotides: TGTGCCAGCAGCCAAGGGGGACTAAACACCGGGGAGCTGTTTTTT. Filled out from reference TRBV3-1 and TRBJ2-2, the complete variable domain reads DTAVSQTPKYLVTQMGNDKSIKCEQNLGHDTMYWYKQDSKKFLKIMFSYNNKELIINETVPNRFSPKSPDKAHLNLHINSLELGDSAVYFCASSQGGLNTGELFFGEGSRLTVL.

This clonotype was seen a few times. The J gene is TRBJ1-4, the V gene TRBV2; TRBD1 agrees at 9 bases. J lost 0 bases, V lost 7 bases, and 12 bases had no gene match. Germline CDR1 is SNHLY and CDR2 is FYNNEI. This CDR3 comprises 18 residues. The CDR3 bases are TGTGCCAGCAAGCAACAGGGGGCCAGCCTCTCAACTAATGAAAAACTGTTTTTT. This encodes CASKQQGASLSTNEKLFF. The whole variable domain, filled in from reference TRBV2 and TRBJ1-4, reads EPEVTQTPSHQVTQMGQEVILRCVPISNHLYFYWYRQILGQKVEFLVSFYNNEISEKSEIFDDQFSVERPDGSNFTLKIRSTKLEDSAMYFCASKQQGASLSTNEKLFFGSGTQLSVL.

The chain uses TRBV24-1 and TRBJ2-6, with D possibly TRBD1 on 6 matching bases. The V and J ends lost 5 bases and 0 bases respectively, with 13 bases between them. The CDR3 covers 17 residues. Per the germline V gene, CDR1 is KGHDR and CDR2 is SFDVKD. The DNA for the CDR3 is TGTGCCACCAGTGCTTCGACAGGCGTCTCTGGGGCCAACGTCCTGACTTTC. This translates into CATSASTGVSGANVLTF.

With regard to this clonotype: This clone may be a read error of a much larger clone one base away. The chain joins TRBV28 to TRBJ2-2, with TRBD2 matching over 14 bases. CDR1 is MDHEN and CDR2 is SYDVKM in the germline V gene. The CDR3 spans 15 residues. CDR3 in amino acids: CPSSGTSGGLGELFF. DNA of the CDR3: TGTCCCAGCAGTGGGACTAGCGGGGGACTCGGGGAGCTGTTTTTT.

The CDR3 region has the DNA TGTGCCAGCTCACTCACTAGTTGGGCAGGGGCCGGGGCCAACGTCCTGACTTTC. Translating gives CASSLTSWAGAGANVLTF. The rearrangement uses TRBV18 and TRBJ2-6, with D possibly TRBD1 on 6 matching bases. Germline CDR1 is KGHSH and CDR2 is LQKENI. V was cut by 4 bases and J by 4 bases, with 20 bases left in between. The CDR3 contains 18 residues.

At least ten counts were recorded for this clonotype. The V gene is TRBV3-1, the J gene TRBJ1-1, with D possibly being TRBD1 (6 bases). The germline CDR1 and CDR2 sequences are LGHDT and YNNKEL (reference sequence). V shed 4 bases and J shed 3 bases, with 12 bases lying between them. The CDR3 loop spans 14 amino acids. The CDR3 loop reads CASSPTGWYTEAFF. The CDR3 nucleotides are TGTGCCAGCAGCCCTACAGGGTGGTACACTGAAGCTTTCTTT.